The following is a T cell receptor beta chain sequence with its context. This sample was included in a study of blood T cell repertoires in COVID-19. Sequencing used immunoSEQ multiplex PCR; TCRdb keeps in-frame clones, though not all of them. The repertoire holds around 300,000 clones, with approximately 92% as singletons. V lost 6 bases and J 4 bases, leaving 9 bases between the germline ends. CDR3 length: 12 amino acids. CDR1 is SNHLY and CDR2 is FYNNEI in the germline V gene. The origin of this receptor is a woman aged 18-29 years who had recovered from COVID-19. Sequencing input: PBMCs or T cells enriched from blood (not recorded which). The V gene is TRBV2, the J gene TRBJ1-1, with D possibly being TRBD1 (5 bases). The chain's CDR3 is CASRQAVTEAFF. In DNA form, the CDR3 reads TGTGCCAGCAGACAGGCAGTCACTGAAGCTTTCTTT.